This is a list of T cell receptor beta chains from one sample in a study of blood T cell repertoires in COVID-19. Repertoires were generated with immunoSEQ multiplex PCR, while TCRdb's copy carries only in-frame clones and drops some. The sample lists fewer than 300,000 clones, roughly nine tenths occurring once. The sample taken for sequencing was peripheral blood. The receptor set was obtained from a woman aged 25 to 39 with COVID-19, enrolled during active disease. The CDR3 runs from the conserved cysteine through the conserved F or W. A D gene is named only where the DNA matches it firmly. Size is stated for part of the rows, as once, few or many counts, or as a class when the clone is expanded.

V gene: TRBV3-1/TRBV3-2; J gene: TRBJ2-7; clone size: NA; D gene: NA; CDR3 DNA: TGTGCCAGCAGCCACAACCCCGGGACACCCCCCTACGAGCAGTACTTC; CDR3 protein: CASSHNPGTPPYEQYF
V gene: TRBV10-3; J gene: TRBJ1-2; clone size: NA; D gene: NA; CDR3 DNA: TGTGCCATCAGGGGGGCCAGGGGCTACACCTTC; CDR3 protein: CAIRGARGYTF
V gene: TRBV6-6; J gene: TRBJ2-7; clone size: NA; D gene: NA; CDR3 DNA: TGTGCCAGCAGTTACTCCCAGGGCTCCGACGAGCAGTACTTC; CDR3 protein: CASSYSQGSDEQYF
V gene: TRBV6-5; J gene: TRBJ2-5; clone size: NA; D gene: NA; CDR3 DNA: TGTGCCAGCAGCCAGGGCGTGTACCAAGAGACCCAGTACTTC; CDR3 protein: CASSQGVYQETQYF
V gene: TRBV29-1; J gene: TRBJ2-1; clone size: NA; D gene: TRBD2; CDR3 DNA: TGCAGCGTAGGACTAGCGGGGGGATATGAGCAGTTCTTC; CDR3 protein: CSVGLAGGYEQFF
V gene: TRBV5-1; J gene: TRBJ1-1; clone size: NA; D gene: TRBD1; CDR3 DNA: TGCGCCAGCAGCTTGGGACAGGGTGGAAACACTGAAGCTTTCTTT; CDR3 protein: CASSLGQGGNTEAFF
V gene: TRBV5-1; J gene: TRBJ2-1; clone size: once; D gene: TRBD2; CDR3 DNA: TGCGCCAGCAGCCTAGGGACTAGCGGGATAGGTGAGCAGTTCTTC; CDR3 protein: CASSLGTSGIGEQFF
V gene: TRBV3-1/TRBV3-2; J gene: TRBJ1-1; clone size: NA; D gene: NA; CDR3 DNA: TGTGCCAGCAGCCAACCGGGACAAGGAACTGAAGCTTTCTTT; CDR3 protein: CASSQPGQGTEAFF
V gene: TRBV23-1; J gene: TRBJ2-7; clone size: NA; D gene: TRBD1; CDR3 DNA: TGCGCCAGCAGTCACCCCTTGACAGGGTGTGGAAGCTACGAGCAGTACTTC; CDR3 protein: CASSHPLTGCGSYEQYF
V gene: TRBV2; J gene: TRBJ1-5; clone size: NA; D gene: TRBD1; CDR3 DNA: TGTGCCAGTTCTATGGGGACAGGGTCGAATCAGCCCCAGCATTTT; CDR3 protein: CASSMGTGSNQPQHF
V gene: TRBV7-9; J gene: TRBJ2-7; clone size: NA; D gene: NA; CDR3 DNA: TGTGCCGCCGGGACTCCTTACGAGCAGTACTTC; CDR3 protein: CAAGTPYEQYF
V gene: TRBV4-1; J gene: TRBJ1-1; clone size: NA; D gene: TRBD1; CDR3 DNA: TGCGCCAGCAGCGCAGACAGGGGGAACACTGAAGCTTTCTTT; CDR3 protein: CASSADRGNTEAFF
V gene: TRBV6-1; J gene: TRBJ2-7; clone size: once; D gene: NA; CDR3 DNA: TGTGCCAGCAGTGATCCCACGGGGGTAGGAGGGCTCGAGCAGTACTTC; CDR3 protein: CASSDPTGVGGLEQYF
V gene: TRBV27; J gene: TRBJ2-1; clone size: NA; D gene: TRBD1; CDR3 DNA: TGTGCCAGCAGACCCGGGACAGACAATGAGCAGTTCTTC; CDR3 protein: CASRPGTDNEQFF
V gene: TRBV29-1; J gene: TRBJ1-1; clone size: NA; D gene: NA; CDR3 DNA: TGCAGCGGCAGGGGTTTGGGCACTGAAGCTTTCTTT; CDR3 protein: CSGRGLGTEAFF
V gene: TRBV5-1; J gene: TRBJ1-1; clone size: few; D gene: NA; CDR3 DNA: TGCGCCAGCAGTGAGGGGAACACTGAAGCTTTCTTT; CDR3 protein: CASSEGNTEAFF
V gene: TRBV20-1; J gene: TRBJ1-2; clone size: NA; D gene: NA; CDR3 DNA: TGCAGTGCTAGTGCTGCGGGTGTCCGTGCCTATGGCTACACCTTC; CDR3 protein: CSASAAGVRAYGYTF
V gene: TRBV7-9; J gene: TRBJ2-1; clone size: NA; D gene: TRBD2; CDR3 DNA: TGTGCCAGCAGCTTACCCCTCCGACTAGCGGGAGTTAAGCATGAGCAGTTCTTC; CDR3 protein: CASSLPLRLAGVKHEQFF
V gene: TRBV30; J gene: TRBJ1-2; clone size: NA; D gene: NA; CDR3 DNA: TGTGCCTGGAGTGCACCCCCCCTATCGAGCCTTTACGGCTACACCTTC; CDR3 protein: CAWSAPPLSSLYGYTF
V gene: TRBV28; J gene: TRBJ1-5; clone size: once; D gene: NA; CDR3 DNA: TGTGCCAGCACCGCTCCTGACAGGTCCGGTCAGCCCCAGCATTTT; CDR3 protein: CASTAPDRSGQPQHF